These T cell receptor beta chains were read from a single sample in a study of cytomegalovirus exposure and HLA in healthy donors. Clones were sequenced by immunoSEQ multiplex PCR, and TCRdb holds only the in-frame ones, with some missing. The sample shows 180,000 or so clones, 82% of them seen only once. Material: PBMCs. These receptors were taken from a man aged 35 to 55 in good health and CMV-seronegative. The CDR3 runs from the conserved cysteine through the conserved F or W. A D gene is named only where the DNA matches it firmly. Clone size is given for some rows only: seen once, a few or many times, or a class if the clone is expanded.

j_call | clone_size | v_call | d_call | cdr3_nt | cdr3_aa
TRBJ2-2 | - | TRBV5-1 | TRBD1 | TGCGCCAGCAGCGCGACAGGGGCCCGCGCCGGGGAGCTGTTTTTT | CASSATGARAGELFF
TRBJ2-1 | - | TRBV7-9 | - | TGTGCCAGCAGCTTATTGCAGGGGCAGGAGCAGTTCTTC | CASSLLQGQEQFF
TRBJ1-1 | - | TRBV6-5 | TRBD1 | TGTGCCAGCAGTTCACCTCGGACAGGGGATGAAGCTTTCTTT | CASSSPRTGDEAFF
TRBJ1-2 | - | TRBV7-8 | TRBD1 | TGTGCCAGCAGCTTATCCTCGGCAGGGGGATTCTATGGCTACACCTTC | CASSLSSAGGFYGYTF
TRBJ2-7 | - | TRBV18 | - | TGTGCCAGCTCACCATCGAACAGGATCTCCTACGAGCAGTACTTC | CASSPSNRISYEQYF
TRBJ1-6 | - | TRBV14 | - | TGTGCCAGCAGCCAAGATAGCGGGACACCCCTCCACTTT | CASSQDSGTPLHF
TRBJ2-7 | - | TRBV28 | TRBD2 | TGTGCCAGCCTCAGCGGGAGCTCCTACGAGCAGTACTTC | CASLSGSSYEQYF
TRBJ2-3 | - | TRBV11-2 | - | TGTGCCAGCAGCTCCAATAGTTGGGGGCGCTTAGCCGCACCATATACGCAGTATTTT | CASSSNSWGRLAAPYTQYF
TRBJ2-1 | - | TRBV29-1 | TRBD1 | TGCAGCACCACACGGGACAGGGTCCCCAATGAGCAGTTCTTC | CSTTRDRVPNEQFF
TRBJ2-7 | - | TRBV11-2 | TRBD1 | TGTGCCAGCAGACGAGAGGACAGGGTATTCTACGAGCAGTACTTC | CASRREDRVFYEQYF
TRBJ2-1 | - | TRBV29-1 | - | TGCAGCGTTGAGCTGACGGCCCAGGGTTACAATGAGCAGTTCTTC | CSVELTAQGYNEQFF
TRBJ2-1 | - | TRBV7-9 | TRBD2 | TGTGCCAGCAGCCCAACTAGCGGGAGCTACAATGAGCAGTTCTTC | CASSPTSGSYNEQFF
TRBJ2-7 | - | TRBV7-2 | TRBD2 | TGTGCCAGCAGCCGTTTAGCGGGAGTCGAGCAGTACTTC | CASSRLAGVEQYF
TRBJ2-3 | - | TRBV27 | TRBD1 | TGTGCCAGCAGTCTGACAGGGGGGGATACGCAGTATTTT | CASSLTGGDTQYF
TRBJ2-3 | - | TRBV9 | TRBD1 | TGTGCCAGCAGCCGCCTAGACAGGGGTCAGGCAGATACGCAGTATTTT | CASSRLDRGQADTQYF
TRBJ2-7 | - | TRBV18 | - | TGTGCCAGCTCACCACGCGCAGGGGACCGGTCCTACGAGCAGTACTTC | CASSPRAGDRSYEQYF
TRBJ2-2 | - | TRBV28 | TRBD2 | TGTGCCAGCAGTTTAGTAGGACTTACTAGCGGGGGGGCCCAACCCGGGGAGCTGTTTTTT | CASSLVGLTSGGAQPGELFF
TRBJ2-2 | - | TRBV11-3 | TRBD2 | TGTGCCAGCAGCCCCGGGACTAGCGGGGGGGCACGTTTGGTCGCCGGGGAGCTGTTTTTT | CASSPGTSGGARLVAGELFF
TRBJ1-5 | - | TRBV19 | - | TGTGCCAGTAGTATATTCGGGGGGTATAGCAATCAGCCCCAGCATTTT | CASSIFGGYSNQPQHF
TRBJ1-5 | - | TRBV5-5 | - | TGTGCCAGCAGCCCGGACAGCCTTCAGCCCCAGCATTTT | CASSPDSLQPQHF
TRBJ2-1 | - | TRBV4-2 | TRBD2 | TGTGCCAGCAGCGGAGCAAGACTTAGCGGGGGATACAATGAGCAGTTCTTC | CASSGARLSGGYNEQFF
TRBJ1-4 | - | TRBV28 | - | TGTGCCAGCAGTTTAGGGGGGGGCAAGAAGGGTGAAAAACTGTTTTTT | CASSLGGGKKGEKLFF
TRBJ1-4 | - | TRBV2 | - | TGTGCCAGCAGACCTTTACAGGGAGGGGGTGAAAAACTGTTTTTT | CASRPLQGGGEKLFF
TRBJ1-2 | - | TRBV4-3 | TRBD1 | TGCGCCAGCAGCCAGGACAGGGGAATCGGCTACACCTTC | CASSQDRGIGYTF
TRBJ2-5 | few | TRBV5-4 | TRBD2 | TGTGCCAGCGGGGTGGGGCAGTTAACGGGAGGAGAGACCCAGTACTTC | CASGVGQLTGGETQYF
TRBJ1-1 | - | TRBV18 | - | TGTGCCAGCTCACCTCTCCGGTGGACTGAAGCTTTCTTT | CASSPLRWTEAFF